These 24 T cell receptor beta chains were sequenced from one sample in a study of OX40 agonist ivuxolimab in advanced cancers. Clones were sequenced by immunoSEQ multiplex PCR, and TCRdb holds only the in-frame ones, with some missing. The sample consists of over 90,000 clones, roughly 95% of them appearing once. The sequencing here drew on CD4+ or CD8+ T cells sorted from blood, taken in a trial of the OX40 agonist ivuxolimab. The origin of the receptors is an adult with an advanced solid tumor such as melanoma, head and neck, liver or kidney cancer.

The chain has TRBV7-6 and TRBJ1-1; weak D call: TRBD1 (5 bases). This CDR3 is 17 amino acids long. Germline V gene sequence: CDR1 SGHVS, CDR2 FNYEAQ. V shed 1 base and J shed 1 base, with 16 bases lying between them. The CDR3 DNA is TGTGCCAGCAGCTTAGTAAAGCAGGGTTTGAAGAACACTGAAGCTTTCTTT. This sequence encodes CASSLVKQGLKNTEAFF.

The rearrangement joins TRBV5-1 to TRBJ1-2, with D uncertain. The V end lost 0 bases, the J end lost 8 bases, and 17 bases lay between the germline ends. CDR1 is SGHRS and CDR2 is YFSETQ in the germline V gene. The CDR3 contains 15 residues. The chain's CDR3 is CASSLVGAGAWGYTF. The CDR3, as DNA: TGCGCCAGCAGCTTGGTCGGAGCGGGAGCTTGGGGCTACACCTTC.

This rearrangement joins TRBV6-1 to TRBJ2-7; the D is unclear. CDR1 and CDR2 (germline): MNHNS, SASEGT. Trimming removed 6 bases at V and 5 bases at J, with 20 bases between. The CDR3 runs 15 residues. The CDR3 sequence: CASRGELVFFDEQYF. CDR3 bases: TGTGCCAGCAGAGGAGAACTGGTGTTCTTTGACGAGCAGTACTTC.

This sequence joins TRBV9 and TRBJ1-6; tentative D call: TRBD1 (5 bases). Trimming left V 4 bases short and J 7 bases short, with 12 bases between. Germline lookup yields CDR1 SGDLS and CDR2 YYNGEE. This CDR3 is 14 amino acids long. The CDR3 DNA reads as TGTGCCAGCAGCCCCCAGCCAGGGAATTCACCCCTCCACTTT. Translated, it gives CASSPQPGNSPLHF.

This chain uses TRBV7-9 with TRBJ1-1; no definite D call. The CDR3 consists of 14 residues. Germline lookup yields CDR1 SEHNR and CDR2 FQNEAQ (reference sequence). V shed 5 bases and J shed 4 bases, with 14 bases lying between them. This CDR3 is CASSPPPGGTEAFF. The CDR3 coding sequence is TGTGCCAGCAGCCCCCCGCCGGGTGGCACTGAAGCTTTCTTT.

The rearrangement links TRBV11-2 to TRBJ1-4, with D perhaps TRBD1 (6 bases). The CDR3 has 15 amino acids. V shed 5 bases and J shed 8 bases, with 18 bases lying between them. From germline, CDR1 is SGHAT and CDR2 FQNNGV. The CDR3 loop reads CASSQRGGQNEKLFF. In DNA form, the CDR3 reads TGTGCCAGCAGCCAGAGGGGGGGACAAAACGAAAAACTGTTTTTT. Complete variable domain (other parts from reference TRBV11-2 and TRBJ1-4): EAGVAQSPRYKIIEKRQSVAFWCNPISGHATLYWYQQILGQGPKLLIQFQNNGVVDDSQLPKDRFSAERLKGVDSTLKIQPAKLEDSAVYLCASSQRGGQNEKLFFGSGTQLSVL.

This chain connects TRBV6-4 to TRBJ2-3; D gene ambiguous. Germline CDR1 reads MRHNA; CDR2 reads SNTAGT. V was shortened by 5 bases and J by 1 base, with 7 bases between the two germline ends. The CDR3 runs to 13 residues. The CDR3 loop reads CASSITGTDTQYF. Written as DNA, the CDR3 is TGTGCCAGCAGTATAACAGGCACAGATACGCAGTATTTT.

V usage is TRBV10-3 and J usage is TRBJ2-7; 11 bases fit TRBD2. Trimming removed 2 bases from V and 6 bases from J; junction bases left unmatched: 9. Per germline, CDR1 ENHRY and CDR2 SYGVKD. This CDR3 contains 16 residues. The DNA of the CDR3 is TGTGCCATCAGTGAGCCTCGGACTAGCGGGCCCCTCGAGCAGTACTTC. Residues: CAISEPRTSGPLEQYF.

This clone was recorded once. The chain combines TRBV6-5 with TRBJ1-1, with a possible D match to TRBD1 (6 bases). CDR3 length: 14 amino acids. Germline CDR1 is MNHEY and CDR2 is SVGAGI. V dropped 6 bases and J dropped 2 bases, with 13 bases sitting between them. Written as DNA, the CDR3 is TGTGCCAGCAGCTTGACAGGCCGAAACACTGAAGCTTTCTTT. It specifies CASSLTGRNTEAFF.

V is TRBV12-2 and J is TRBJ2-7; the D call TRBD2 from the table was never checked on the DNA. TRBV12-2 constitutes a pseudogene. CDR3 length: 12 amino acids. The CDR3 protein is CASRPRRGEQYF. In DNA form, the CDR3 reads TGTGCAAGTCGCCCCAGACGGGGCGAGCAGTACTTC.

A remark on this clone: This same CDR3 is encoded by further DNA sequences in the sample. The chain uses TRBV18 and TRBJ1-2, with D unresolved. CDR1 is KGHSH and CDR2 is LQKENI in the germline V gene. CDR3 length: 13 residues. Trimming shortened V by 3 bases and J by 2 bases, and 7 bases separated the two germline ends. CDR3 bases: TGTGCCAGCTCACCCCCCTCCAACTATGGCTACACCTTC. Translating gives CASSPPSNYGYTF.

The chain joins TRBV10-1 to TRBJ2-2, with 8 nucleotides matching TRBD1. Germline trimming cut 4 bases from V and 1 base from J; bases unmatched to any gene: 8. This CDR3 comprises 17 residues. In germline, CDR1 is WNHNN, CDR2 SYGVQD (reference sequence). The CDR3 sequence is CASSGAQGAVNTGELFF. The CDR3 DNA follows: TGCGCCAGCAGTGGGGCGCAGGGGGCGGTGAACACCGGGGAGCTGTTTTTT.

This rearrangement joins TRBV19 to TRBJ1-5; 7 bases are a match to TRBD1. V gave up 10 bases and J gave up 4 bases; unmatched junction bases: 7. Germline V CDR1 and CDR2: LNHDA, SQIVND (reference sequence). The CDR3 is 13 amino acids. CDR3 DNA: TGTGCCACCGGCAGGACAGGTAATCAGCCCCAGCATTTT. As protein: CATGRTGNQPQHF.

The CDR3 nucleotides read TGTGCCAGCAGTTACTCGAGCGGGGCGAGTGGCTACACCTTC. The encoded protein is CASSYSSGASGYTF. This chain connects TRBV6-5 to TRBJ1-2; TRBD1 is a possible D gene (5 bases). The germline V gene has CDR1 MNHEY and CDR2 SVGAGI. The V end was cut by 0 bases, the J end by 7 bases, with 12 bases between. This CDR3 has 14 amino acids.

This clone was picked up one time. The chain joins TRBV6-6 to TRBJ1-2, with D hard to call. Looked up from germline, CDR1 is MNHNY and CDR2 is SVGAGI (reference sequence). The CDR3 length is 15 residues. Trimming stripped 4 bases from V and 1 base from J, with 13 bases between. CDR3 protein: CASSFSKPNNYGYTF. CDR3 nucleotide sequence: TGTGCCAGCAGTTTCTCCAAACCAAATAACTATGGCTACACCTTC.

The CDR3 DNA follows: TGTGCCAGTAGTATACAGGGTCAGGCACAAGAGACCCAGTACTTC. Its translation: CASSIQGQAQETQYF. The chain carries TRBV19 and TRBJ2-5; TRBD1 might be the D (5 bases). The germline gives CDR1 LNHDA, CDR2 SQIVND (reference sequence). This CDR3 region has 15 residues. Trimming took off 2 bases at V and 2 bases at J, with 12 bases between the two ends.

CDR3 loop: CASSQGELAGRNEQFF. For the CDR3, the DNA is TGCGCCAGCAGCCAAGGGGAACTAGCGGGGAGAAATGAGCAGTTCTTC. The V and J genes are TRBV4-1 and TRBJ2-1; the match to TRBD2 covers 10 bases. CDR3 length: 16 amino acids. V dropped 1 base and J dropped 7; count of bases not matched to a gene: 7. Germline V gene lookup returns CDR1 MGHRA and CDR2 YSYEKL.

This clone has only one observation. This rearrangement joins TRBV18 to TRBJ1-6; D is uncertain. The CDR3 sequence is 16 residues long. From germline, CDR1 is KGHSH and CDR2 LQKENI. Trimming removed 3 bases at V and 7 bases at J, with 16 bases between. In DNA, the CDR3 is TGTGCCAGCTCACCCACCACCAGTACGGCCAATTCACCCCTCCACTTT. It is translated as CASSPTTSTANSPLHF.

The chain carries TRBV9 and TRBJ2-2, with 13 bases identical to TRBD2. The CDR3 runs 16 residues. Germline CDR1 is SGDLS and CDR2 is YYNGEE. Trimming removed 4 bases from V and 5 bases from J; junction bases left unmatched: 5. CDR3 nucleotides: TGTGCCAGCAGCTTCGGACTAGCGGGAGTTACCGGGGAGCTGTTTTTT. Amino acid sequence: CASSFGLAGVTGELFF.

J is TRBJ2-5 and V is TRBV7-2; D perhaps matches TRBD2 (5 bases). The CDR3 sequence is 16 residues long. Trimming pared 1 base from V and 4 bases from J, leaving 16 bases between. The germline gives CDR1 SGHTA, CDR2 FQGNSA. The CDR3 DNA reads TGTGCCAGCAGCTTAGGGTTGGCGGGCGCCCCAGAGACCCAGTACTTC. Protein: CASSLGLAGAPETQYF.

The CDR3 bases are TGTGCCAGCAGCCAGCAGCGGCTAGCGGGAGGAGAGACCCAGTACTTC. The encoded protein is CASSQQRLAGGETQYF. This sequence joins TRBV7-2 and TRBJ2-5, with TRBD2 matching 11 bases. V was clipped by 5 bases and J by 4 bases; unmatched bases: 9. Germline assignment: CDR1 SGHTA and CDR2 FQGNSA. The CDR3 consists of 16 residues.

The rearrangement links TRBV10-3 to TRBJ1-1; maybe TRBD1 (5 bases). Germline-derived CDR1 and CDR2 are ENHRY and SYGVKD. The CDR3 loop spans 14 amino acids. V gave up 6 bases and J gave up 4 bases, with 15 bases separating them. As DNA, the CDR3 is TGTGCCATCAGGGTCAGGGAAGAGGGCACTGAAGCTTTCTTT. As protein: CAIRVREEGTEAFF.

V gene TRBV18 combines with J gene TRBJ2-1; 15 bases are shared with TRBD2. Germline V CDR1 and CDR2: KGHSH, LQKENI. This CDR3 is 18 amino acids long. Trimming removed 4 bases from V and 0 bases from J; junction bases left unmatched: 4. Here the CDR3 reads CASSLWGLAGGSYNEQFF. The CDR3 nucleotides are TGTGCCAGCTCACTATGGGGACTAGCGGGAGGCTCCTACAATGAGCAGTTCTTC. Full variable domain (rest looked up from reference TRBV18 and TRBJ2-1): NAGVMQNPRHLVRRRGQEARLRCSPMKGHSHVYWYRQLPEEGLKFMVYLQKENIIDESGMPKERFSAEFPKEGPSILRIQQVVRGDSAAYFCASSLWGLAGGSYNEQFFGPGTRLTVL.

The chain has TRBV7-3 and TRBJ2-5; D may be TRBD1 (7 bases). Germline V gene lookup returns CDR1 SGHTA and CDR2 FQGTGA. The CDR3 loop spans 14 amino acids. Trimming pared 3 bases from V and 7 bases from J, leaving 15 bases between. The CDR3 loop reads CASSFSGQEGTQYF. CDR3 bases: TGTGCCAGCAGCTTTTCCGGACAGGAGGGGACCCAGTACTTC.